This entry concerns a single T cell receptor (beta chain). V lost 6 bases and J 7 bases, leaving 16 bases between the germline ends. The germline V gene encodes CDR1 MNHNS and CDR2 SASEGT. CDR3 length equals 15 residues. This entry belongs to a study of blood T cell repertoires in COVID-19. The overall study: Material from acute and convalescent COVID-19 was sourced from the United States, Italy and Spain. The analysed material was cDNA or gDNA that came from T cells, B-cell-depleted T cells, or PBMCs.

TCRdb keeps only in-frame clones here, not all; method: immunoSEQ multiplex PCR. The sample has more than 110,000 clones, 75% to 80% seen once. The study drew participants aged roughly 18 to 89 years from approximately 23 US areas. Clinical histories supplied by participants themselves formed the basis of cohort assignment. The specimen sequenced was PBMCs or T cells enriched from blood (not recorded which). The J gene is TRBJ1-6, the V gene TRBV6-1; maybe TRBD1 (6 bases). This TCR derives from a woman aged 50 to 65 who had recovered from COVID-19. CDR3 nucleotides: TGTGCCAGCAGGGGGGCCCGGGGTGCCAATTCACCCCTCCACTTT. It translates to CASRGARGANSPLHF.